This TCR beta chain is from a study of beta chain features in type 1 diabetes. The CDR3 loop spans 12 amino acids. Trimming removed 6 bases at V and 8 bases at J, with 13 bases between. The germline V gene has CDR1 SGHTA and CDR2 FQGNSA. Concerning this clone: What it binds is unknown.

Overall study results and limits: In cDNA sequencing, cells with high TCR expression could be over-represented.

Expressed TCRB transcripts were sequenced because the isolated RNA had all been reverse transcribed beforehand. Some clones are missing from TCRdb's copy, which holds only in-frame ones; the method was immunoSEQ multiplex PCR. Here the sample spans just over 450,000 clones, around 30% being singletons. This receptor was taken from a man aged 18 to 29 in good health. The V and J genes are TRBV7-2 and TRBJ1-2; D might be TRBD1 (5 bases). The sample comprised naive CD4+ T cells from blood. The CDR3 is CASSEGHWGYTF. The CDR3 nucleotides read TGTGCCAGCAGTGAGGGGCACTGGGGCTACACCTTC.